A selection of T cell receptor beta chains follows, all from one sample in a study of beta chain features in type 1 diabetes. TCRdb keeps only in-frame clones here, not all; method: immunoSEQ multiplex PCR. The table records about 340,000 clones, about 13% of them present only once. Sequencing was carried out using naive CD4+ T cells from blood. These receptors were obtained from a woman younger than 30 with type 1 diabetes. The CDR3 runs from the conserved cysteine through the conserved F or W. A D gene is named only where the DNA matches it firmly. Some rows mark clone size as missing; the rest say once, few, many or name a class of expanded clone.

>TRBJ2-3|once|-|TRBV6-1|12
CASGEFPDTQYF
TGTGCCAGCGGGGAGTTTCCAGATACGCAGTATTTT
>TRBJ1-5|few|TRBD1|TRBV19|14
CASNDRGGNQPQHF
TGTGCCAGTAACGACAGGGGTGGCAATCAGCCCCAGCATTTT
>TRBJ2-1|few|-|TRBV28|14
CASSPHGGRNEQFF
TGTGCCAGCAGTCCCCACGGGGGTAGGAATGAGCAGTTCTTC
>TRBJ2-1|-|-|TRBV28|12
CASSLEGHEQFF
TGTGCCAGCAGTTTGGAGGGCCATGAGCAGTTCTTC
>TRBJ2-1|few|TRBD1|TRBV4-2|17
CASSSGTGVNSYNEQFF
TGTGCCAGCAGCTCCGGGACAGGGGTCAACTCCTACAATGAGCAGTTCTTC
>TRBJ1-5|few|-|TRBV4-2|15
CASRPIDEIRQPQHF
TGTGCCAGCAGACCAATTGATGAGATTCGTCAGCCCCAGCATTTT
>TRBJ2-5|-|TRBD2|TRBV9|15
CASSVGAGEGETQYF
TGTGCCAGCAGCGTAGGGGCGGGGGAAGGGGAGACCCAGTACTTC
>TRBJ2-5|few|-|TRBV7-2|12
CASSLDSETQYF
TGTGCCAGCAGCTTAGACTCAGAGACCCAGTACTTC
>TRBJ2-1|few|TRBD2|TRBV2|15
CASSEVGRAVNEQFF
TGTGCCAGCAGTGAGGTAGGGAGGGCCGTCAATGAGCAGTTCTTC
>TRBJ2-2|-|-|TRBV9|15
CASSGSGTTTGELFF
TGTGCCAGCAGCGGGAGCGGGACAACCACCGGGGAGCTGTTTTTT
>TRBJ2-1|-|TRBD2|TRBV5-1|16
CASSATLAGVYNEQFF
TGCGCCAGCAGCGCCACCTTAGCGGGGGTCTACAATGAGCAGTTCTTC
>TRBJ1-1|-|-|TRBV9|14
CASSVDPGGPEAFF
TGTGCCAGCAGCGTAGACCCCGGAGGCCCTGAAGCTTTCTTT
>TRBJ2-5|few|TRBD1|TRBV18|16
CASSPPNRGNQETQYF
TGTGCCAGCTCACCACCGAACAGGGGCAACCAAGAGACCCAGTACTTC
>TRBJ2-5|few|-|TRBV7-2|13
CASSEGGATTQYF
TGTGCCAGCAGCGAAGGGGGGGCGACTACCCAGTACTTC
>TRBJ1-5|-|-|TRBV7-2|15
CASSRQGIGNQPQHF
TGTGCCAGCAGCCGCCAGGGGATTGGGAATCAGCCCCAGCATTTT
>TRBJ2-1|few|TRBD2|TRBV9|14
CASSTTSGRNEQFF
TGTGCCAGCAGCACGACTAGCGGGAGAAATGAGCAGTTCTTC
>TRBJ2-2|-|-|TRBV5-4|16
CASSLAGAPNTGELFF
TGTGCCAGCAGCTTGGCCGGTGCCCCTAACACCGGGGAGCTGTTTTTT
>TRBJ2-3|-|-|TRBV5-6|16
CASSLSTEHNTDTQYF
TGTGCCAGCAGCTTGTCGACAGAGCATAACACAGATACGCAGTATTTT
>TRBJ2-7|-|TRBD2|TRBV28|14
CASSGSGRTDEQYF
TGTGCCAGCAGTGGGAGCGGGAGGACCGACGAGCAGTACTTC
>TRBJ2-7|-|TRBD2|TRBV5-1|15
CASSLDGLAGGEQYF
TGCGCCAGCAGCTTGGATGGACTAGCGGGAGGCGAGCAGTACTTC
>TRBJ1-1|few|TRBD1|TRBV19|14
CASRRQGMNTEAFF
TGTGCCAGCAGAAGACAGGGGATGAACACTGAAGCTTTCTTT
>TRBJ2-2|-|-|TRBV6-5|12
CASRRGTGELFF
TGTGCCAGCAGACGGGGGACCGGGGAGCTGTTTTTT
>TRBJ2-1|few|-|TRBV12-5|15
CASGQDSQSYNEQFF
TGTGCTAGTGGCCAAGACTCCCAATCCTACAATGAGCAGTTCTTC
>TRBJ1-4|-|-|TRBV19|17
CASSIAPLGATNEKLFF
TGTGCCAGTAGTATAGCCCCCCTGGGAGCAACTAATGAAAAACTGTTTTTT
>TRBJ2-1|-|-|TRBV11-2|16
CASSVIQGRRPNEQFF
TGTGCCAGCAGCGTGATACAGGGCCGGCGGCCCAATGAGCAGTTCTTC
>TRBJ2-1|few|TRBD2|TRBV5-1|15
CASSSGTSGYNEQFF
TGCGCCAGCAGCAGCGGGACTAGCGGGTACAATGAGCAGTTCTTC
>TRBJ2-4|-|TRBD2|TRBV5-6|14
CASSLGLAANIQYF
TGTGCCAGCAGCTTGGGACTAGCGGCAAACATTCAGTACTTC
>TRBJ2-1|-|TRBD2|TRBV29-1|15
CSVERTSGVNNEQFF
TGCAGCGTTGAGAGGACTAGCGGAGTTAACAATGAGCAGTTCTTC
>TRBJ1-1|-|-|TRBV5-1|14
CASSSLTGNTEAFF
TGCGCCAGCAGCTCGCTGACAGGGAACACTGAAGCTTTCTTT
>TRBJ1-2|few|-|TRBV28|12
CASSETGYGYTF
TGTGCCAGCAGCGAGACAGGTTATGGCTACACCTTC
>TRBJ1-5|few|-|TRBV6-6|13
CASTDRRLEPQHF
TGTGCCAGCACCGACCGGCGGTTGGAGCCCCAGCATTTT
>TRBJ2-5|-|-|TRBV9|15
CASSLLQGNGETQYF
TGTGCCAGCAGCCTCTTGCAGGGAAACGGGGAGACCCAGTACTTC
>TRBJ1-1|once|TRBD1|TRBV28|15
CASSLPGTGNTEAFF
TGTGCCAGCAGTTTACCCGGGACAGGCAACACTGAAGCTTTCTTT
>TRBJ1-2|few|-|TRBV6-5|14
CASSGNQGGYGYTF
TGTGCCAGCAGTGGGAACCAGGGAGGGTATGGCTACACCTTC
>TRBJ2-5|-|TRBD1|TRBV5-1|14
CASSLRQGQETQYF
TGCGCCAGCAGCTTACGACAGGGCCAAGAGACCCAGTACTTC
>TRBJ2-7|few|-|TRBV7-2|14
CASSPTPGAYEQYF
TGTGCCAGCAGTCCCACTCCGGGGGCCTACGAGCAGTACTTC
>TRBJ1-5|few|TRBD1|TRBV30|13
CAWQGVGNQPQHF
TGTGCCTGGCAGGGGGTGGGAAATCAGCCCCAGCATTTT
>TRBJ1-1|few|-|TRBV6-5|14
CASGKIQGRTEAFF
TGTGCCAGCGGGAAGATACAGGGTCGCACTGAAGCTTTCTTT
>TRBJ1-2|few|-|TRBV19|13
CASSIVSSYGYTF
TGTGCCAGTAGTATCGTCAGTTCCTATGGCTACACCTTC
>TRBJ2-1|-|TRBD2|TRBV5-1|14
CASSSSWGGDEQFF
TGCGCCAGCAGCTCCTCTTGGGGGGGTGATGAGCAGTTCTTC
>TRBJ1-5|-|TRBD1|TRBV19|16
CASLKSGQGPNQPQHF
TGTGCCAGTCTAAAAAGCGGACAGGGCCCCAATCAGCCCCAGCATTTT
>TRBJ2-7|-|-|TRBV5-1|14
CASSWGTEGGEQYF
TGCGCCAGCAGCTGGGGGACGGAGGGAGGCGAGCAGTACTTC
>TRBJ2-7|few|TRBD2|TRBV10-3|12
CAISGRSDEQYF
TGTGCCATCAGCGGGAGGTCGGACGAGCAGTACTTC
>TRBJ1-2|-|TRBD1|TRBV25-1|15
CASSGMGQGTRGYTF
TGTGCCAGCAGTGGGATGGGACAGGGAACAAGGGGCTACACCTTC
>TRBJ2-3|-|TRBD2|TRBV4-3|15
CASRRGLAGGDTQYF
TGCGCCAGCAGGCGGGGACTAGCGGGAGGAGATACGCAGTATTTT
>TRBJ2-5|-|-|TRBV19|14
CASSISHLRETQYF
TGTGCCAGTAGTATAAGTCACCTTCGGGAGACCCAGTACTTC
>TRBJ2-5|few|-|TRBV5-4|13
CASSGLTGKTQYF
TGTGCCAGCAGCGGGCTCACGGGGAAGACCCAGTACTTC
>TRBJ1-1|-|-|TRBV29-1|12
CSVYRMNTEAFF
TGCAGCGTCTACAGGATGAACACTGAAGCTTTCTTT
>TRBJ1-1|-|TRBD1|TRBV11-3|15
CASSPRGQGHTEAFF
TGTGCCAGCAGCCCCCGGGGACAGGGGCACACTGAAGCTTTCTTT
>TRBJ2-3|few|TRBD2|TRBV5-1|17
CASSLEVLAGSTDTQYF
TGCGCCAGCAGCTTGGAGGTACTAGCGGGGAGCACAGATACGCAGTATTTT
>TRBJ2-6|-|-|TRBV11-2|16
CASSFLRASGANVLTF
TGTGCCAGCAGCTTTCTCCGAGCCTCTGGGGCCAACGTCCTGACTTTC
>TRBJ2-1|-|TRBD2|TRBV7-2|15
CASSLVSSGRGEQFF
TGTGCCAGCAGCTTAGTGAGTAGCGGGAGAGGTGAGCAGTTCTTC
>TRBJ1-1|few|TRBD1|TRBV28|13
CAIIRTGYTEAFF
TGTGCCATCATCCGGACAGGATACACTGAAGCTTTCTTT
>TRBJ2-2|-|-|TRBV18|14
CASSPRQNTGELFF
TGTGCCAGCTCACCACGTCAGAACACCGGGGAGCTGTTTTTT